This T cell receptor beta chain was documented in a study of T cells in localized non-small cell lung cancer. Findings of the study overall: Adjacent lung tissue had a median about 57 of the top 100 clones found in the tumor. Adjacent uninvolved lung tissue had the highest T cell clonality, exceeding tumor.

A note on this clone: Its antigen is undetermined.

V was trimmed by 4 bases and J by 4 bases, leaving 4 bases between them. The CDR3 covers 11 residues. CDR1 and CDR2 from the germline V gene are SNHLY and FYNNEI. Repertoires were generated with immunoSEQ multiplex PCR, while TCRdb's copy carries only in-frame clones and drops some. The sample has roughly 28,000 clones, approximately 88% seen once; the top ten hold 6% to 7%. The sequencing used peripheral blood, collected before any cancer treatment. This receptor was taken from a male donor aged 60 or over with stage I lung adenocarcinoma. V gene TRBV2 combines with J gene TRBJ1-2; D gene uncertain. CDR3 sequence reads: CASSVLYGYTF. CDR3 in DNA: TGTGCCAGCAGTGTTCTCTATGGCTACACCTTC.